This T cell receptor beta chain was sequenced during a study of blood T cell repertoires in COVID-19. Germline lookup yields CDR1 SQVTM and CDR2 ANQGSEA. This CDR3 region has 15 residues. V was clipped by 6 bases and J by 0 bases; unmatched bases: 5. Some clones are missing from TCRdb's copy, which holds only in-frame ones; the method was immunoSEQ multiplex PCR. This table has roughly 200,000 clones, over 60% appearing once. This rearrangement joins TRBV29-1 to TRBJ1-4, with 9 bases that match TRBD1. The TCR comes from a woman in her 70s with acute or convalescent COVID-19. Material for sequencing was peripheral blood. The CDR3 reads CSVEDRGATNEKLFF. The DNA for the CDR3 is TGCAGCGTCGAGGACAGGGGTGCAACTAATGAAAAACTGTTTTTT.